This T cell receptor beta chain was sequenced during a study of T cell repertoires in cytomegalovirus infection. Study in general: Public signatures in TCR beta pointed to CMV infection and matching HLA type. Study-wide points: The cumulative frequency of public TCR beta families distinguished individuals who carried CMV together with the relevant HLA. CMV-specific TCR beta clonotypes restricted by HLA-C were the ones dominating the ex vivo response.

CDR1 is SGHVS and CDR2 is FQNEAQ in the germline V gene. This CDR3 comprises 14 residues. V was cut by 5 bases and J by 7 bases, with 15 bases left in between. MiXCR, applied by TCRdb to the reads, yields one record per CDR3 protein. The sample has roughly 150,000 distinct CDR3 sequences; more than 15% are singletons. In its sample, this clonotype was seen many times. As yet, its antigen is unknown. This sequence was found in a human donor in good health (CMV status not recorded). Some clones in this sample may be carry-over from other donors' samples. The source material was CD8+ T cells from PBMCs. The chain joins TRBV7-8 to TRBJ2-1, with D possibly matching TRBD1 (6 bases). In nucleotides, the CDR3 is TGTGCCAGCAGCCCTAGGGACAACGGAAATGAGCAGTTCTTC. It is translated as CASSPRDNGNEQFF.